The 5 T cell receptor beta chains listed next were all sequenced from one sample in a study of T cells expressing NK-cell markers. TCRdb re-called the 5' RACE reads; every CDR3 protein appears as one record, without DNA. The sample includes some 460,000 distinct CDR3 sequences. Specimen: blood T cells: a sorted CD56 or NKG2C T cell subset, CD4+ or CD8+ T cells, or bulk PBMC T cells (not recorded which). The receptors here all came from a woman in her forties or fifties in good health.

The V call is TRBV15, the J call TRBJ1-5; there is no DNA to check the TCRdb D call of TRBD1. Germline V gene lookup returns CDR1 LNHNV and CDR2 YYDKDF (reference sequence). The CDR3 extends over 14 amino acids. The CDR3 is CATSRGQVPQPQHF.

The chain combines TRBV12-3 or TRBV12-4 with TRBJ1-2; TCRdb names TRBD1, which stays unverified in the absence of DNA. The CDR3 sequence is 14 residues long. CDR3 amino acids: CASSLTSRGYGYTF.

The chain is built from TRBV24-1 and TRBJ2-3. Looked up from germline, CDR1 is KGHDR and CDR2 is SFDVKD. The CDR3 is 14 amino acids. CDR3 amino acids: CATSDDWDKDTQYF.

The rearrangement links TRBV10-1 to TRBJ1-1; TCRdb gives TRBD1 as the D gene, but with no DNA this cannot be confirmed. Germline CDR1 is WNHNN and CDR2 is SYGVQD (reference sequence). The CDR3 covers 12 residues. Here the CDR3 reads CASKDGGTEAFF.

This chain links TRBV5-1 with TRBJ1-1; TCRdb gives TRBD1 as the D gene, but with no DNA this cannot be confirmed. The V gene's germline CDR1 is SGHRS and CDR2 YFSETQ. This CDR3 contains 14 residues. CDR3 region: CASSPPTGTTEAFF.